A selection of T cell receptor beta chains follows, all from one sample in a study of CD8 T cells in Susac syndrome. Each CDR3 protein is one row after TCRdb ran MiXCR on the immunoSEQ multiplex PCR reads. The data show around 140,000 distinct CDR3 sequences, approximately 93% seen once. Sequenced sample: CD4+ T cells from PBMCs. All receptors derive from a human donor in good health. Each CDR3 is given with its conserved first and last residue. The order of the fields is D gene, clone size, J gene, V gene, CDR3 protein, CDR3 DNA. D genes are given only for firm matches. Clone size is stated in some rows and not others, as once, few, many or a class when expanded.

>-|-|TRBJ2-2|TRBV11-2
CASSSGGPKGGELFF
TGTGCCAGCAGCTCGGGTGGGCCGAAGGGCGGGGAGCTGTTTTTT
>-|-|TRBJ1-5|TRBV6-1
CASSAGISNQPQHF
TGTGCCAGCAGTGCTGGAATAAGCAATCAGCCCCAGCATTTT
>TRBD1|once|TRBJ1-1|TRBV27
CASSLEPGTGGLNTEAFF
TGTGCCAGCAGTTTAGAACCCGGGACAGGGGGTCTGAACACTGAAGCTTTCTTT
>TRBD1|-|TRBJ1-1|TRBV3-1
CASSQVGRGHGYTEAFF
TGTGCCAGCAGCCAAGTGGGCAGGGGGCATGGGTACACTGAAGCTTTCTTT
>-|once|TRBJ1-3|TRBV6-6
CATGSWGDTIYF
TGTGCCACCGGGAGTTGGGGCGACACCATATATTTT
>-|few|TRBJ2-5|TRBV7-7
CASSIREGQETQYF
TGTGCTAGCAGCATCCGTGAGGGCCAAGAGACCCAGTACTTC
>TRBD2|-|TRBJ2-1|TRBV24-1
CATSGLGLAAYNEQFF
TGTGCCACCAGTGGTTTGGGACTAGCTGCCTACAATGAGCAGTTCTTC
>-|-|TRBJ2-7|TRBV11-1
CASSYYIGNPRGTHGYEQYF
TGTGCCAGCAGCTATTACATAGGCAATCCTCGAGGGACACACGGCTACGAGCAGTACTTC
>-|-|TRBJ2-7|TRBV27
CASSFLEGTGPQYF
TGTGCCAGCAGTTTTTTAGAGGGCACAGGGCCGCAGTACTTC
>-|-|TRBJ2-7|TRBV10-3
CAIRDFSSYEQYF
TGTGCCATCAGGGACTTCAGCTCCTACGAGCAGTACTTC
>-|-|TRBJ1-5|TRBV7-6
CASSLVGNNQPQHF
TGTGCCAGCAGCTTAGTAGGCAACAATCAGCCCCAGCATTTT
>TRBD1|-|TRBJ1-5|TRBV20-1
CSAEGQGRVQPQHF
TGCAGTGCTGAGGGACAGGGTAGGGTTCAGCCCCAGCATTTT
>-|-|TRBJ2-2|TRBV9
CASSTGTFTGELFF
TGTGCCAGCAGCACTGGGACTTTCACCGGGGAGCTGTTTTTT
>TRBD1|-|TRBJ2-6|TRBV6-1
CASRFWDSSSSGANVLTF
TGTGCCAGCAGGTTTTGGGACAGTAGTAGCTCTGGGGCCAACGTCCTGACTTTC
>TRBD1|-|TRBJ2-7|TRBV27
CASSASPGQVYEQYF
TGTGCCAGCAGCGCCTCTCCGGGACAGGTCTACGAGCAGTACTTC
>-|-|TRBJ1-4|TRBV6-6
CASSYSKQANEKLFF
TGTGCCAGCAGTTACTCGAAACAGGCTAATGAAAAACTGTTTTTT
>TRBD1|-|TRBJ2-7|TRBV5-1
CASSPGTGVTYEQYF
TGCGCCAGCAGCCCCGGGACAGGGGTTACCTACGAGCAGTACTTC
>-|-|TRBJ1-1|TRBV6-5
CASSYSPMNTEAFF
TGTGCCAGCAGTTACTCACCAATGAACACTGAAGCTTTCTTT
>-|-|TRBJ1-2|TRBV2
CASSDEVNYGYTF
TGTGCCAGCAGTGACGAGGTTAACTATGGCTACACCTTC
>-|-|TRBJ2-3|TRBV3-1
CASSSSHRDTQYF
TGTGCCAGCAGCTCTAGCCATCGGGATACGCAGTATTTT
>-|-|TRBJ2-7|TRBV27
CASSKSLNEQYF
TGTGCCAGCAGTAAAAGTCTGAACGAGCAGTACTTC
>TRBD2|-|TRBJ2-1|TRBV5-1
CASSQTSGPYNEQFF
TGCGCCAGCAGCCAGACTAGCGGACCCTACAATGAGCAGTTCTTC
>TRBD2|-|TRBJ2-2|TRBV3-1
CASSQVGLANTGELFF
TGTGCCAGCAGCCAAGTAGGACTAGCGAACACCGGGGAGCTGTTTTTT
>-|-|TRBJ1-2|TRBV10-1
CASRREYPGYTF
TGCGCCAGCAGACGAGAATACCCCGGCTACACCTTC
>TRBD1|-|TRBJ2-3|TRBV5-1
CASSMGQGTDTQYF
TGCGCCAGCAGCATGGGACAGGGGACAGATACGCAGTATTTT
>TRBD2|-|TRBJ2-3|TRBV5-1
CASSRTSGPRVRDTQYF
TGCGCCAGCAGCAGGACTAGCGGGCCAAGAGTGAGAGATACGCAGTATTTT
>-|-|TRBJ2-5|TRBV5-4
CASSLDSTTETQYF
TGTGCCAGCAGCTTGGACTCTACAACAGAGACCCAGTACTTC
>-|-|TRBJ1-2|TRBV29-1
CSVEEGWGVGYTF
TGCAGCGTTGAAGAAGGGTGGGGGGTTGGCTACACCTTC
>TRBD1|-|TRBJ1-2|TRBV5-4
CASSTRGLGYTF
TGTGCCAGCAGCACCAGGGGGCTTGGCTACACCTTC
>-|-|TRBJ1-2|TRBV20-1
CSARDTYGYTF
TGCAGTGCTAGAGACACATATGGCTACACCTTC
>-|-|TRBJ1-5|TRBV18
CASSPGSDQPQHF
TGTGCCAGCTCACCTGGTTCGGATCAGCCCCAGCATTTT
>TRBD1|-|TRBJ1-2|TRBV5-1
CASSLASRQGFLDGYTF
TGCGCCAGCAGCTTGGCCTCTCGACAGGGCTTCCTAGACGGCTACACCTTC
>-|-|TRBJ2-1|TRBV21-1
CASSTRGPISYNEQFF
TGTGCCAGCAGCACAAGGGGCCCAATCTCCTACAATGAGCAGTTCTTC
>-|-|TRBJ2-7|TRBV6-6
CASSEGRYEQYF
TGTGCCAGCAGTGAGGGGCGCTACGAGCAGTACTTC
>-|once|TRBJ2-7|TRBV5-4
CASSLGGANEQYF
TGTGCCAGCAGCTTGGGGGGGGCGAACGAGCAGTACTTC
>TRBD1|few|TRBJ2-5|TRBV20-1
CSASRADRVQETQYF
TGCAGTGCTAGCCGAGCCGACAGGGTACAAGAGACCCAGTACTTC
>-|once|TRBJ2-7|TRBV19
CASSIFAGSYEQYF
TGTGCCAGTAGTATATTCGCGGGCTCCTACGAGCAGTACTTC
>-|once|TRBJ1-2|TRBV7-9
CASSPDGKREEGYTF
TGTGCCAGCAGCCCGGACGGAAAAAGGGAGGAAGGCTACACCTTC
>-|-|TRBJ2-7|TRBV7-8
CASSHPGLNYEQYF
TGTGCCAGCAGCCACCCGGGACTCAACTACGAGCAGTACTTC
>TRBD2|-|TRBJ2-1|TRBV20-1
CSVQLAGGRNEQFF
TGCAGTGTTCAACTAGCGGGAGGCCGCAATGAGCAGTTCTTC
>-|-|TRBJ2-2|TRBV3-1
CASSQVQGDTGELFF
TGTGCCAGCAGCCAAGTCCAGGGAGACACCGGGGAGCTGTTTTTT